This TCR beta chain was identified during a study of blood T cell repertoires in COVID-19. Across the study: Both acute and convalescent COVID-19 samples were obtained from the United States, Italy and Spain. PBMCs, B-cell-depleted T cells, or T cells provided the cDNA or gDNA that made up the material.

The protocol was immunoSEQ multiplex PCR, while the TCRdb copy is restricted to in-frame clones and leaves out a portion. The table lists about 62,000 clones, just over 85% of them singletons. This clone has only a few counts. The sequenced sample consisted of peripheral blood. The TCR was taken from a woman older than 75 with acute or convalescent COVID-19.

The CDR3 bases are TGCGCCAGCAGTGAGTCGATGGACAGCGGAGCTTTCTTT. Its translation: CASSESMDSGAFF. The chain recombines TRBV10-1 with TRBJ1-1, with TRBD1 as a possible D gene (6 bases). With 0 bases removed from V and 10 bases from J, the gap between germline ends came to 12 bases. Germline V gene lookup returns CDR1 WNHNN and CDR2 SYGVQD (reference sequence). This CDR3 has 13 amino acids.